These 15 T cell receptor beta chains were sequenced from one sample in a study of T cells in Graves' hyperthyroidism and ophthalmopathy. The CDR3 regions of TCR beta were amplified from RNA transcripts. The HTBI primer set drove a first-round RT-PCR of the TCR CDR3. From the multiplex PCR reads, TCRdb called clonotypes with MiXCR, one entry per CDR3 protein. The sample has about 570,000 distinct CDR3 sequences; around 15% are singletons. Input material: blood. These receptor sequences come from a middle-aged woman with Graves' hyperthyroidism.

Ten or more counts support this clonotype. DNA for the CDR3: TGTGCCAGCAGTTTAGGGGGAGCGGGAGGGCCTAGGGAGACCCAGTACTTC. It codes for CASSLGGAGGPRETQYF. The genes are TRBV12-3 or TRBV12-4 and TRBJ2-5; 10 bases fit TRBD2. The CDR3 is 17 amino acids. V lost 1 base and J lost 5; bases outside the gene matches: 10.

This clonotype was seen at least ten times. Germline and junction disagree at one end, which may indicate a read error. This chain uses TRBV27 with TRBJ1-1; D possibly corresponds to TRBD1 (5 bases). This CDR3 region has 14 residues. Germline V gives CDR1 MNHEY, CDR2 SMNVEV (reference sequence). Here the CDR3 DNA reads TGTGTCAGCAGTTTAGAGGGGTTGAACACTGAAGCTTTCTTT. It is translated as CVSSLEGLNTEAFF.

This clonotype has a count of ten or more. This sequence joins TRBV11-2 and TRBJ2-1; D gene ambiguous. The germline V and J ends were trimmed by 7 bases and 0 bases, with 16 bases remaining between them. The germline CDR1 and CDR2 sequences are SGHAT and FQNNGV. The length of the CDR3 is 16 residues. CDR3 protein: CASKLTTSYSYNEQFF. In DNA form, the CDR3 reads TGTGCCAGCAAGCTTACCACATCCTACTCCTACAATGAGCAGTTCTTC.

This clonotype occurred many times. V and J are TRBV3-1 and TRBJ2-1; D ambiguous. CDR3 length: 11 residues. Trimming removed 1 base from V and 7 bases from J, with 2 bases in between. Germline V gene data show CDR1 as LGHDT and CDR2 as YNNKEL (reference sequence). CDR3 nucleotides: TGTGCCAGCAGCCAAGGGAATGAGCAGTTCTTC. It codes for CASSQGNEQFF.

This chain links TRBV20-1 with TRBJ1-1; 9 bases match TRBD1. J was trimmed by 8 bases and V by 6 bases; bases with no gene match: 4. Germline V lookup: CDR1 DFQATT, CDR2 SNEGSKA (reference sequence). The CDR3 runs 11 residues. CDR3 in amino acids: CSARGTGEAFF. The CDR3 DNA sequence: TGCAGTGCGCGAGGGACAGGGGAAGCTTTCTTT.

The genes are TRBV30 and TRBJ1-6; D might be TRBD1 (6 bases). The length of the CDR3 is 13 residues. Trimming took 1 base from V and 7 from J, leaving 8 bases between them. CDR1 is GTSNPN, CDR2 SVGIG, per germline (reference sequence). Here the CDR3 reads CAWSGQENSPLHF. For the CDR3, the DNA is TGTGCCTGGAGTGGACAGGAAAATTCACCCCTCCACTTT.

The gene calls are TRBV7-9 and TRBJ1-2, with D hard to call. V gave up 1 base and J gave up 8 bases, with 14 bases separating them. The CDR3 contains 14 residues. CDR1 and CDR2 (germline): SEHNR, FQNEAQ (reference sequence). The CDR3 nucleotides are TGTGCCAGCAGCTTAGTCAAGCCGGTGGGGGGCTACACCTTC. The encoded protein is CASSLVKPVGGYTF.

This clonotype was detected a few times. The rearrangement uses TRBV7-8 and TRBJ1-1; TRBD1 agrees at 7 bases. CDR1 is SGHVS, CDR2 FQNEAQ, per germline. V lost 1 base and J lost 1; bases outside the gene matches: 6. The CDR3 consists of 16 residues. The CDR3 sequence: CASSLGPGGTNTEAFF. The DNA for the CDR3 is TGTGCCAGCAGCTTAGGGCCAGGGGGGACGAACACTGAAGCTTTCTTT.

This clonotype was seen repeatedly, ten times or more. The gene calls are TRBV28 and TRBJ2-1; D call uncertain. V lost 6 bases to trimming and J lost 3 bases, with 18 bases between them. CDR3 length: 16 residues. Germline-derived CDR1 and CDR2 are MDHEN and SYDVKM. For the CDR3, the DNA is TGTGCCAGCAGCTCCAACGGTGGGGTAAACTACAATGAGCAGTTCTTC. Its translation is CASSSNGGVNYNEQFF.

This clonotype was seen many times. The V and J genes are TRBV28 and TRBJ2-7; perhaps TRBD1 as D (5 bases). The CDR3 is made up of 13 amino acids. Germline CDR1 is MDHEN and CDR2 is SYDVKM. V was trimmed by 5 bases and J by 1 base, leaving 9 bases between them. The CDR3 sequence is CASSRTPSYEQYF. DNA of the CDR3: TGTGCCAGCAGTCGGACACCATCCTACGAGCAGTACTTC.

This clonotype has ten or more counts. The chain joins TRBV18 to TRBJ2-3; no definite D call. The CDR3 has 12 amino acids. V lost 1 base and J lost 6, with 5 bases in between. Germline V gene lookup returns CDR1 KGHSH and CDR2 LQKENI. CDR3 DNA sequence: TGTGCCAGCTCACCACGCTGGGATACGCAGTATTTT. It translates to CASSPRWDTQYF.

This sequence joins TRBV14 and TRBJ1-1, with D perhaps matching TRBD1 (5 bases). This CDR3 has 16 amino acids. Germline loops: CDR1 SGHDN, CDR2 FVKESK. V was pared by 3 bases and J by 3 bases, with 17 bases between. The CDR3, as DNA: TGTGCCAGCAGCCACCGCGGGGCCGGTAGGGACACTGAAGCTTTCTTT. Translated: CASSHRGAGRDTEAFF.

This clonotype was detected ten times or more. The CDR3 sequence is CASSSRPFSGEQYF. The CDR3 coding sequence is TGTGCCAGCAGCTCCCGACCGTTTTCAGGCGAGCAGTACTTC. The rearrangement links TRBV3-1 to TRBJ2-7; no firm D call. Trimming cost V 5 bases and J 6 bases, with 17 bases left between them. In germline, CDR1 is LGHDT, CDR2 YNNKEL (reference sequence). This CDR3 region has 14 residues.

The chain employs TRBV4-2 and TRBJ2-7; D is ambiguous. V was clipped by 1 base and J by 5 bases, with 21 bases between them. CDR1 is LGHNA, CDR2 YNFKEQ, per germline. This CDR3 has 17 residues. CDR3 coding DNA: TGTGCCAGCAGCCAAGGCCTGGTCGGTTGGGCTGGGAACGAGCAGTACTTC. Its translation: CASSQGLVGWAGNEQYF.

The table lists this clonotype with many counts. The rearrangement links TRBV18 to TRBJ2-6; 8 bases match TRBD2. Germline values: CDR1 KGHSH, CDR2 LQKENI. Trimming removed 2 bases from V and 3 bases from J; junction bases left unmatched: 0. CDR3 size: 15 residues. The CDR3 DNA reads as TGTGCCAGCTCACCAAGCGGGGGTGGGGCCAACGTCCTGACTTTC. It encodes CASSPSGGGANVLTF.